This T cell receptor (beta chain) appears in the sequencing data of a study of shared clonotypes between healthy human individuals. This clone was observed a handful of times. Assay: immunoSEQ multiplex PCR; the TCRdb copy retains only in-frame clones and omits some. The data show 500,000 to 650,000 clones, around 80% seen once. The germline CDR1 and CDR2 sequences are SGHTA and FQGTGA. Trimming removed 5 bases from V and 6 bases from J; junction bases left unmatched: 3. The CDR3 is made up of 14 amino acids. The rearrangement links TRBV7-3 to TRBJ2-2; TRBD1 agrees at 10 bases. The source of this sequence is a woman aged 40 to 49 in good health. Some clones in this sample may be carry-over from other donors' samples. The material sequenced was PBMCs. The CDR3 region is CASSPGQGAGELFF. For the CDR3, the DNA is TGTGCCAGCAGCCCCGGACAGGGGGCCGGGGAGCTGTTTTTT.